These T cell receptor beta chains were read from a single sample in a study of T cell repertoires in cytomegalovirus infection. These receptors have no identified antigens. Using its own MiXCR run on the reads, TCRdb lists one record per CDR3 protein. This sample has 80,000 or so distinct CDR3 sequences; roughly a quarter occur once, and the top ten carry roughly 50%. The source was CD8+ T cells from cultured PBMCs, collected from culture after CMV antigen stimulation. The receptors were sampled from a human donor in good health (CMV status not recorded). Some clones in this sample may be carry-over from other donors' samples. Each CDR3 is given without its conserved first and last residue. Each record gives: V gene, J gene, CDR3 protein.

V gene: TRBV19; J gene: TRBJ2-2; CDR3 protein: ASSSRDRTSGELF
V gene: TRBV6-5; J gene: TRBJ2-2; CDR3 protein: ASSVRGGANTGELF
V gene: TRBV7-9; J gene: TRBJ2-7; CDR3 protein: ASSLAATAYEQY
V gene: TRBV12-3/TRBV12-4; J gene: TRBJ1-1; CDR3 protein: ASSLTPTRTGRHLNTEAF
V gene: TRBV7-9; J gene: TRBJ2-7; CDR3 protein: ASTPGGYEQY
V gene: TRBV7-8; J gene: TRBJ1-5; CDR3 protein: ASSPGTGGVNQPQH
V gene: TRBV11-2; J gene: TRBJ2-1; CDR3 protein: ASSLVLQREGEQF
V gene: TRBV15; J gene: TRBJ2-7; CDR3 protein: ATSRAGGDEQY
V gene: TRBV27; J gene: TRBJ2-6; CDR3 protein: ASSDAGANVLT
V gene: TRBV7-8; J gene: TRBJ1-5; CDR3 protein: ASSPLVGGEQPQH
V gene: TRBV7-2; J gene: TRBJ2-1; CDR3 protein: ASSLNSGGSYNEQF
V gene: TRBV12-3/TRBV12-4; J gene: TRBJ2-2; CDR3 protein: ASSFSGRANTGELF
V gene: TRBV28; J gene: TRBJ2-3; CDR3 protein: ASSQTGGTDTQY
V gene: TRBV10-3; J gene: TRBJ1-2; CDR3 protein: AIKVGQGPTNYGYT
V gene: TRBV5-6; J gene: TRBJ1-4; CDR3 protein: ASRFRALNEKLF
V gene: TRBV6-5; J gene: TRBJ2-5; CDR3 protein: ASSYTGTSGQETQY
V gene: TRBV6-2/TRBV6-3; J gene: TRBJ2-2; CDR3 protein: ASSASSTGELF
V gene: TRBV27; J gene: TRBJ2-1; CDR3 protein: ASSKGSYNEQF
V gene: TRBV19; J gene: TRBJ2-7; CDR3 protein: ASSISGTEQY
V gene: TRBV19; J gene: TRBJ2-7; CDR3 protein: ASSIGTSLSYEQY
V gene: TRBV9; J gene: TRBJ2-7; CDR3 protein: ASSAGLREQY
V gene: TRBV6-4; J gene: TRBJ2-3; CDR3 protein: ASSDGVTSTDTQY
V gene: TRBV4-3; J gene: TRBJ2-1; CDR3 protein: ASSQEWLAMWNEQF
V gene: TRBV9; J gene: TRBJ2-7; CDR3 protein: ASSGGQRSYEQY
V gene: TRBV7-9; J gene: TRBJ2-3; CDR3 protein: ASSGPGSSGNTQY
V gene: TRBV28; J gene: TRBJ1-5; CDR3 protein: ASSLGQGIQPQH
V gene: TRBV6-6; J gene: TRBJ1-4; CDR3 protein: ATEHRGDEKLF
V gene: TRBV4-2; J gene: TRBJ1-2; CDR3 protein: ASSRWYRGLYYGYT
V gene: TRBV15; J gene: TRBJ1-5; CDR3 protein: ATSRGDRFYSNQPQH
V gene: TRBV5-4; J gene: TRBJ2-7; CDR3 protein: ASSLMGAEQY
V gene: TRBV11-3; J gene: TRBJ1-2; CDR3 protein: ASSPSRGTGINYGYT
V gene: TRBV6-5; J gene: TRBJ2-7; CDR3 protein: ASSPDSFYEQY
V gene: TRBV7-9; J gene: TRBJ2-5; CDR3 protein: ASSLATSETQY
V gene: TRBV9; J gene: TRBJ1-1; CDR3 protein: ASSDTGGAYTEAF
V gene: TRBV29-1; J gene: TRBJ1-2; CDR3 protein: SVELEDTPNYGYT
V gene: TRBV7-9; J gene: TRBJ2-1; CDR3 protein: ASSLTSGGDPPYNEQF
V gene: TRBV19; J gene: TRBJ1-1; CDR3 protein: ASSMGTGLEAF
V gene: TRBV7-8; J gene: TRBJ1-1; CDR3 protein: ASSYGQGDRYTEAF
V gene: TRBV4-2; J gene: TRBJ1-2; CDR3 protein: ASSQDRGFGGYT
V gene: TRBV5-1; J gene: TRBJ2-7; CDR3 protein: ASSLAASGGYEQY
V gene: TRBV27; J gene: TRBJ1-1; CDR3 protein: ASNNRGRDTEAF
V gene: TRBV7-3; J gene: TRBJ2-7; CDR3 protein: ASRWGPGDYEQY
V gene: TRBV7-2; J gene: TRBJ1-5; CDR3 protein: ASSLAPGTGDQPQH
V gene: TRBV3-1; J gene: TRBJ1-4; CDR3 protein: ASSQGGRKKLF
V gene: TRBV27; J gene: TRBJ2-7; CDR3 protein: ASSPIVGAQEQY
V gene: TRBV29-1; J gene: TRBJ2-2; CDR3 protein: SASGGTGELF
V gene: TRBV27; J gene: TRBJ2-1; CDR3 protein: ASSPTGYNEQF
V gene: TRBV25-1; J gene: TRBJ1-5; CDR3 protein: ASSFKGSNQPQH
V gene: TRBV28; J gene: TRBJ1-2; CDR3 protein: ASSNRGLYYGYT
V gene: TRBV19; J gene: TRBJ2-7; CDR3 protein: ASSLSAGVNEQY